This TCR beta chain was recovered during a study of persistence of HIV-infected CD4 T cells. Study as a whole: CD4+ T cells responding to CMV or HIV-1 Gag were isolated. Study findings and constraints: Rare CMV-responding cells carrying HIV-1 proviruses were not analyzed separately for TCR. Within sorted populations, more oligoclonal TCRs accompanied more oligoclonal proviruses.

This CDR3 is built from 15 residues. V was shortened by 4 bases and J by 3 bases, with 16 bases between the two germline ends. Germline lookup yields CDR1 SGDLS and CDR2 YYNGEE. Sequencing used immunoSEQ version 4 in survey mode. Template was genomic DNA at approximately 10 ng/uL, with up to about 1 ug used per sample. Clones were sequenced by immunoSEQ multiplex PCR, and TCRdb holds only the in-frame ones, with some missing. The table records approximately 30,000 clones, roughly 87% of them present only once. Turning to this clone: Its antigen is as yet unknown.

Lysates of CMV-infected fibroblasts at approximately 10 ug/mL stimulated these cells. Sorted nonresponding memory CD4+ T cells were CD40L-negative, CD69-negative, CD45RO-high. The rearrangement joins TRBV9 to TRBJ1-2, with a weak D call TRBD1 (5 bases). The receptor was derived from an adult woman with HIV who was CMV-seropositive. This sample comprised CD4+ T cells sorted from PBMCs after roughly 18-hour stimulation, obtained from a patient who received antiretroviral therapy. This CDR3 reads CASSPGGVEDYGYTF. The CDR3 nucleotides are TGTGCCAGCAGCCCGGGGGGAGTTGAGGACTATGGCTACACCTTC.